One T cell receptor beta chain is described in this entry. The record originates from a study of CD8 T cells in Susac syndrome. The CD8+ and CD4+ T cells were isolated magnetically using a negative isolation approach, whereas the TEMRA cells were enriched by FACS. Reverse transcription of 0.5 to 1 ug RNA was carried out with random hexamers. Coverage of TCR beta CDR3 amplification by immunoSEQ multiplex PCR extended to 54 Vbeta and 13 Jbeta. TCRdb passed the immunoSEQ multiplex PCR reads through MiXCR, listing each CDR3 protein once. The sample includes 80,000 to 95,000 distinct CDR3 sequences, 90% to 95% of them seen just once. V lost 6 bases to trimming and J lost 7 bases; unmatched junction nucleotides: 3. This CDR3 has 12 amino acids.

Material: CD8+ T cells from PBMCs. J is TRBJ2-1 and V is TRBV12-3 or TRBV12-4; TRBD1 matches 7 bases. The clonotype originates from a human donor with Susac syndrome. The chain's CDR3 is CASSSQGNEQFF. The CDR3 DNA is TGTGCCAGCAGCTCACAGGGGAATGAGCAGTTCTTC.